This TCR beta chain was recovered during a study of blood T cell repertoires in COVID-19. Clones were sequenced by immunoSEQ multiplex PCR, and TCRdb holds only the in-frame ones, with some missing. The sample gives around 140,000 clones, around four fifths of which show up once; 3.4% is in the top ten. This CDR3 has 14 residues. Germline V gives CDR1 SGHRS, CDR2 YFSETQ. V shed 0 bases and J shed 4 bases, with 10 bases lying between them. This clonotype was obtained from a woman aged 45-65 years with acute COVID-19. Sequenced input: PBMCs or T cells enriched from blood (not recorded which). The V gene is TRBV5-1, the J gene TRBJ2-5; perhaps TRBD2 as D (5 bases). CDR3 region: CASSLGLSPETQYF. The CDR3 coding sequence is TGCGCCAGCAGCTTGGGACTATCCCCAGAGACCCAGTACTTC. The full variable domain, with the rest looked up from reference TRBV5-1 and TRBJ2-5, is KAGVTQTPRYLIKTRGQQVTLSCSPISGHRSVSWYQQTPGQGLQFLFEYFSETQRNKGNFPGRFSGRQFSNSRSEMNVSTLELGDSALYLCASSLGLSPETQYFGPGTRLLVL.